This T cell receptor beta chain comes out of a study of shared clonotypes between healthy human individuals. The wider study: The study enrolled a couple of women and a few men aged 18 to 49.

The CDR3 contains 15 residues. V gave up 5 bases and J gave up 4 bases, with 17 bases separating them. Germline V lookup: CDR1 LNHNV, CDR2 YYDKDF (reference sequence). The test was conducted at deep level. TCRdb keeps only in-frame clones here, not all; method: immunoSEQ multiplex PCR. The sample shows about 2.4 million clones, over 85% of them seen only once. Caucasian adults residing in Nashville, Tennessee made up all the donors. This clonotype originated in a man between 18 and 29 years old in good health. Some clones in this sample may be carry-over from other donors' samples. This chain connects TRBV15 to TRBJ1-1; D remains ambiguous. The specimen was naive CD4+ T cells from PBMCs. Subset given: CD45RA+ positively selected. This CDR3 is CATSSRLGLSTEAFF. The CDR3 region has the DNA TGTGCCACCAGCTCCCGCCTCGGCCTCTCCACTGAAGCTTTCTTT.